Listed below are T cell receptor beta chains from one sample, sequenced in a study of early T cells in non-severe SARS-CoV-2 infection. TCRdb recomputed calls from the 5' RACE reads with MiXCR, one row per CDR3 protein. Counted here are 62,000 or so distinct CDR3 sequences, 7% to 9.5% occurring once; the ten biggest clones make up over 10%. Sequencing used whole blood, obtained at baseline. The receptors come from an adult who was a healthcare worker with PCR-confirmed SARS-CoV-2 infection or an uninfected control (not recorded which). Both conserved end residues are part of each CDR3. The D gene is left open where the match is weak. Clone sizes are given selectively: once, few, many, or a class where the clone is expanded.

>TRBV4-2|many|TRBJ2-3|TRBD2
CASSQDSGRATDTQYF
TGTGCCAGCAGCCAAGATAGCGGGAGGGCCACAGATACGCAGTATTTT
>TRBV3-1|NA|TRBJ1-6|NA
CASSQGGVNSPLHF
TGTGCCAGCAGCCAAGGAGGGGTTAATTCACCCCTCCACTTT
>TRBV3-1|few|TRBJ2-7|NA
CASSHRGYEQYF
TGTGCCAGCAGCCACCGGGGGTACGAGCAGTACTTC
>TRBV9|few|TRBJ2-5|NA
CASSSWTEETQYF
TGTGCCAGCAGCAGTTGGACAGAAGAGACCCAGTACTTC
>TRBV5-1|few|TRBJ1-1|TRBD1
CASSLLQGDGTEAFF
TGCGCCAGCAGCTTGCTCCAGGGGGACGGCACTGAAGCTTTCTTT
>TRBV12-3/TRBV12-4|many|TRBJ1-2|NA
CASRLQGLDGYTF
TGTGCCAGCAGACTACAAGGGTTAGATGGCTACACCTTC
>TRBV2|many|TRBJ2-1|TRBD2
CASPLAGGPHIYNEQFF
TGTGCCAGCCCACTAGCGGGAGGCCCCCACATTTACAATGAGCAGTTCTTC
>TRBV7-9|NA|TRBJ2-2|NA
CASSVRGLTGELFF
TGTGCCAGCAGCGTCCGGGGTCTCACCGGGGAGCTGTTTTTT
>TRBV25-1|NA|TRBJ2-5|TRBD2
CASSETSGRTYQETQYF
TGTGCCAGCAGTGAAACTAGCGGGAGGACTTACCAAGAGACCCAGTACTTC
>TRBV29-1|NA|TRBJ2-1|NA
CSVESYNEQFF
TGCAGCGTTGAGTCCTACAATGAGCAGTTCTTC
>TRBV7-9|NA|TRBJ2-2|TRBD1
CASSQRDSRRTGELFF
TGTGCCAGCAGCCAACGGGACAGCCGTCGTACCGGGGAGCTGTTTTTT
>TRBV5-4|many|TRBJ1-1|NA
CASASPTMNTEAFF
TGTGCCAGCGCTTCCCCGACAATGAACACTGAAGCTTTCTTT
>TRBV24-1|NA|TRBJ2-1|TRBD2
CATSDLAGETYEQFF
TGTGCCACCAGTGATTTAGCGGGAGAGACCTATGAGCAGTTCTTC
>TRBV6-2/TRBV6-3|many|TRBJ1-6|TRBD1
CASNSGGPPLHF
TGTGCCAGCAATTCAGGGGGCCCACCCCTCCACTTT
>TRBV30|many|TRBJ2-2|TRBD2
CAWSRGLGDTGELFF
TGTGCCTGGAGTCGAGGACTAGGGGACACCGGGGAGCTGTTTTTT
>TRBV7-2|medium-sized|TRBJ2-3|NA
CASSFGGSSTDTQYF
TGTGCCAGCAGCTTTGGCGGTTCTAGCACAGATACGCAGTATTTT
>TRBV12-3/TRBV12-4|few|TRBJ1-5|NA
CASSAVPNQPQHF
TGTGCCAGCAGCGCAGTTCCCAATCAGCCCCAGCATTTT
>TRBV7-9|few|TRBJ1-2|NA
CASSLQGNVYTF
TGTGCCAGCAGTCTCCAGGGAAACGTCTACACCTTC
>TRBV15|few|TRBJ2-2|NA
CATSRDPGLAGAGELFF
TGTGCCACCAGCAGAGATCCCGGTTTAGCCGGGGCCGGGGAGCTGTTTTTT
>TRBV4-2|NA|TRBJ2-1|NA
CASSQETRANEQFF
TGTGCCAGCAGCCAGGAAACTAGGGCCAATGAGCAGTTCTTC
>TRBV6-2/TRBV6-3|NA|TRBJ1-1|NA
CASSYFGGVSSEAFF
TGTGCCAGCAGTTACTTCGGGGGGGTATCCTCTGAAGCTTTCTTT
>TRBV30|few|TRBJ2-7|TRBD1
CAWWDPDRGQSYEQYF
TGTGCCTGGTGGGACCCGGACAGGGGTCAATCCTACGAGCAGTACTTC
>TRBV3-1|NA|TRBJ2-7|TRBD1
CASSQNPGTGGSYEQYF
TGTGCCAGCAGCCAGAACCCTGGGACAGGGGGATCCTACGAGCAGTACTTC
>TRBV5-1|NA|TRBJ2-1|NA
CASSFEADEQFF
TGCGCCAGCAGCTTCGAAGCTGATGAGCAGTTCTTC
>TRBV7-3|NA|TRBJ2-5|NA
CASSLSRGETQYF
TGTGCCAGCAGCCTCTCTCGGGGAGAGACCCAGTACTTC
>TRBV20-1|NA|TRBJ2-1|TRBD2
CSAPWTSGLLSSYNEQFF
TGCAGTGCTCCATGGACTAGCGGACTGCTTAGCTCCTACAATGAGCAGTTCTTC
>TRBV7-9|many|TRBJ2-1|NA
CASSLTSDREQFF
TGTGCCAGCAGCCTCACTAGTGACAGAGAGCAGTTCTTC
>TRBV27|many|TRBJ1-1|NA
CASSSIDRIVPEAFF
TGTGCCAGCAGTTCCATCGACAGGATAGTACCCGAAGCTTTCTTT
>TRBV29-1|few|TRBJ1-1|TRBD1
CSVTGAYAGAEAFF
TGCAGCGTAACAGGGGCCTACGCGGGTGCTGAAGCTTTCTTT
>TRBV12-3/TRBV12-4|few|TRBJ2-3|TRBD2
CASSLPLAGIRDTQYF
TGTGCCAGCAGCCTTCCACTAGCGGGGATTAGAGATACGCAGTATTTT
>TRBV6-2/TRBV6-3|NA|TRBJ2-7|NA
CASSTAAEQYF
TGTGCCAGCAGTACCGCCGCCGAGCAGTACTTC
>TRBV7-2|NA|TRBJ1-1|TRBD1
CASSLTGGAEAFF
TGTGCCAGCAGCTTAACAGGGGGCGCTGAAGCTTTCTTT
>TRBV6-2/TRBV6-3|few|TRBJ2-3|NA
CASSVREVAATDTQYF
TGTGCCAGCAGTGTTCGTGAGGTAGCGGCCACAGATACGCAGTATTTT
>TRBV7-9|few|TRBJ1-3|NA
CASSPISGKAGNTIYF
TGTGCCAGCAGCCCTATCTCGGGGAAGGCAGGAAACACCATATATTTT
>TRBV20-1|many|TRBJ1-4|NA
CSARAQREKLFF
TGCAGTGCTAGGGCCCAGAGGGAAAAACTGTTTTTT
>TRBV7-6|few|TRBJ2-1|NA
CASSSTGLSSYNEQFF
TGTGCCAGCAGCTCGACAGGTCTAAGCTCCTACAATGAGCAGTTCTTC
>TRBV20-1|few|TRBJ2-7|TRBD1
CSAFNRGYEQYF
TGCAGTGCTTTCAACAGGGGTTACGAGCAGTACTTC
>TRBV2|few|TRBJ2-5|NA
CASSEMWETQYF
TGTGCCAGCAGTGAGATGTGGGAGACCCAGTACTTC
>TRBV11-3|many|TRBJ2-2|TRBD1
CASSPRDRGLTGELFF
TGTGCCAGCAGCCCCCGGGACAGGGGGCTCACCGGGGAGCTGTTTTTT
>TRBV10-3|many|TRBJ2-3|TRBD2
CAISAVAGGPSDTQYF
TGTGCCATCAGTGCCGTAGCGGGAGGGCCCTCAGATACGCAGTATTTT
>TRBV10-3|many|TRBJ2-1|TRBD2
CAISESTGGRNEQFF
TGTGCCATCAGTGAGTCGACTGGCGGGAGAAATGAGCAGTTCTTC
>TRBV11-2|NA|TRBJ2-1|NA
CASSVRDADNEQFF
TGTGCCAGCAGCGTGCGGGACGCAGACAATGAGCAGTTCTTC
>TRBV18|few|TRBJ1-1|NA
CASSPDGPEAFF
TGTGCCAGCTCACCCGACGGGCCTGAAGCTTTCTTT
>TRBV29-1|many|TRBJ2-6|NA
CSVEQSGANVLTF
TGCAGCGTTGAACAGTCTGGGGCCAACGTCCTGACTTTC
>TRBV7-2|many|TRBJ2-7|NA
CASSVSGSYEQYF
TGTGCCAGCAGCGTTAGCGGCTCCTACGAGCAGTACTTC
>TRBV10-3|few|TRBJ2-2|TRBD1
CAITPGQGWTGELFF
TGTGCCATCACTCCGGGACAGGGTTGGACCGGGGAGCTGTTTTTT
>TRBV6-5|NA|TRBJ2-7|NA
CASTTGTSYEQYF
TGTGCCAGTACTACAGGTACCTCCTACGAGCAGTACTTC
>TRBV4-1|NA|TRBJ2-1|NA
CASSQDPGATNAQFF
TGCGCCAGCAGCCAAGATCCGGGAGCCACTAACGCGCAGTTCTTC
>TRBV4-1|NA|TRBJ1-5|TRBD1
CASSQGPGTDQPQHF
TGCGCCAGCAGCCAGGGACCCGGGACAGATCAGCCCCAGCATTTT
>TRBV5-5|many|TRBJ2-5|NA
CASSALPLTQYF
TGTGCCAGCAGCGCACTACCACTGACCCAGTACTTC